These 9 T cell receptor beta chains were all obtained from the same sample, sequenced in a study of blood T cell repertoires in COVID-19. Using immunoSEQ multiplex PCR, the repertoire was profiled, and TCRdb retains in-frame clones only, with some absent. The sample lists 200,000 to 300,000 clones, around nine tenths occurring once. The material sequenced was peripheral blood. The receptors shown here come from a woman aged 70-85 years with active or convalescent COVID-19.

This sequence joins TRBV7-3 and TRBJ1-5, with D possibly TRBD1 on 6 matching bases. The CDR3 covers 12 residues. Germline CDR1 and CDR2: SGHTA and FQGTGA. V was cut by 8 bases and J by 11 bases, with 16 bases left in between. In DNA, the CDR3 is TGTGCCAGCTCCCAGGGGACAAGTGCCCAGCATTTT. It yields the protein CASSQGTSAQHF.

This clone has just one count. The chain uses TRBV11-2 and TRBJ1-2, with unresolved D. This CDR3 comprises 12 residues. Trimming removed 4 bases at V and 7 bases at J, with 10 bases between. Germline CDR1 reads SGHAT; CDR2 reads FQNNGV. The CDR3 spells CASSSPTGGYTF. The CDR3 DNA follows: TGTGCCAGCAGCTCACCCACGGGTGGCTACACCTTC.

The V call is TRBV4-3, the J call TRBJ2-3, with 9 bases identical to TRBD2. There are 18 residues in the CDR3. V lost 1 base, J lost 0 bases, and 8 bases stayed unmatched. Germline loops: CDR1 LGHNA, CDR2 YSLEER. The CDR3 spells CASSQGLRAGGSTDTQYF. As DNA, the CDR3 is TGCGCCAGCAGCCAAGGGTTGCGGGCGGGGGGGAGCACAGATACGCAGTATTTT.

CDR3 sequence reads: CASIRGGINEKLFF. The CDR3, as DNA: TGTGCCAGCATCCGCGGAGGGATTAATGAAAAACTGTTTTTT. This rearrangement joins TRBV5-5 to TRBJ1-4; no clear D gene. This CDR3 is built from 14 residues. V lost 6 bases and J lost 4, with 13 bases in between. Germline loops: CDR1 SGHKS, CDR2 YYEKEE (reference sequence).

This clone was observed a few times. This CDR3 is CASSLGGRLNQPQHF. The CDR3 bases are TGTGCCAGCAGCTTAGGAGGCCGGCTCAATCAGCCCCAGCATTTT. The J gene is TRBJ1-5, the V gene TRBV7-8; D is unclear. Trimming took 1 base from V and 3 from J, leaving 10 bases between them. From germline, CDR1 is SGHVS and CDR2 FQNEAQ. This CDR3 spans 15 amino acids. The full variable domain, in which reference TRBV7-8 and TRBJ1-5 provide the parts outside the CDR3, is GAGVSQSPRYKVAKRGQDVALRCDPISGHVSLFWYQQALGQGPEFLTYFQNEAQLDKSGLPSDRFFAERPEGSVSTLKIQRTQQEDSAVYLCASSLGGRLNQPQHFGDGTRLSIL.

This chain joins TRBV10-3 and TRBJ1-1, with D possibly being TRBD1 (5 bases). The length of the CDR3 is 14 residues. Between the trimmed V and J ends, which lost 5 bases and 5 bases, there was a span of 15 bases. Germline CDR1 reads ENHRY; CDR2 reads SYGVKD. This CDR3 is CAISPFGGGTEAFF. Written as DNA, the CDR3 is TGTGCCATCAGTCCATTCGGCGGGGGAACTGAAGCTTTCTTT.

A few counts support this clone. The CDR3 DNA is TGTGCCAGCAGCTTACAACAGGGTTATGGCTACACCTTC. It encodes CASSLQQGYGYTF. The gene calls are TRBV7-2 and TRBJ1-2, with D perhaps TRBD1 (6 bases). The V end was cut by 2 bases, the J end by 5 bases, with 9 bases between. Looked up from germline, CDR1 is SGHTA and CDR2 is FQGNSA. The CDR3 has 13 amino acids. Full variable domain (outside the CDR3, taken from reference TRBV7-2 and TRBJ1-2): GAGVSQSPSNKVTEKGKDVELRCDPISGHTALYWYRQSLGQGLEFLIYFQGNSAPDKSGLPSDRFSAERTGGSVSTLTIQRTQQEDSAVYLCASSLQQGYGYTFGSGTRLTVV.

V gene TRBV5-1 combines with J gene TRBJ2-3, with 10 bases identical to TRBD1. The germline V gene encodes CDR1 SGHRS and CDR2 YFSETQ. Germline trimming cut 4 bases from V and 3 bases from J; bases unmatched to any gene: 8. This CDR3 has 16 amino acids. As DNA, the CDR3 is TGCGCCAGCAGCGGGGCGACAGGGGGCATGACAGATACGCAGTATTTT. Amino acids: CASSGATGGMTDTQYF.

CDR3 DNA: TGTGCCAGCAGAAAGGGGTCCTACGAGCAGTACTTC. The encoded protein is CASRKGSYEQYF. The genes are TRBV6-5 and TRBJ2-7; D is possibly TRBD1 (5 bases). The CDR3 spans 12 residues. Germline CDR1 and CDR2: MNHEY and SVGAGI. V dropped 6 bases and J dropped 1 base, with 7 bases sitting between them.